This TCR beta chain appears in the sequencing data of a study of cytomegalovirus exposure and HLA in healthy donors. Study-level results: Reportedly, TCR beta sequences accurately predicted HLA-A and HLA-B alleles in most subjects.

About this clone: Its target is unknown.

V lost 2 bases to trimming and J lost 3 bases; unmatched junction nucleotides: 3. The CDR3 runs to 15 residues. CDR1 and CDR2 from the germline V gene are LNHNV and YYDKDF (reference sequence). PCR used 60 Vbeta primers and 13 Jbeta primers. Sequencing was performed with immunoSEQ multiplex PCR; in TCRdb, only in-frame clones are kept and a portion is missing. The profile covers 85,000 to 100,000 clones, with more than 60% appearing a single time and roughly a sixth taken by the ten largest. The TCR comes from a man in his 60s in good health and CMV-seropositive. What was sequenced was PBMCs. The chain employs TRBV15 and TRBJ2-7, with 11 bases fitting TRBD2. In DNA, the CDR3 is TGTGCCACCAGCAGACTAGCGGGGGGCCACTACGAGCAGTACTTC. It codes for CATSRLAGGHYEQYF. Combining the CDR3 with reference TRBV15 and TRBJ2-7 gives the whole variable domain DAMVIQNPRYQVTQFGKPVTLSCSQTLNHNVMYWYQQKSSQAPKLLFHYYDKDFNNEADTPDNFQSRRPNTSFCFLDIRSPGLGDTAMYLCATSRLAGGHYEQYFGPGTRLTVT.